The rows below give T cell receptor beta chains drawn from one sample of a study of cytomegalovirus exposure and HLA in healthy donors. Sequenced by immunoSEQ multiplex PCR; TCRdb stores in-frame clones only, minus some. This sample has under 200,000 clones, with 75% to 85% found just once. Sequences were obtained from PBMCs. Receptor source: a male donor in good health and CMV-seropositive. Each CDR3 is given with its conserved first and last residue. D genes are given only for firm matches. The listing skips clone size in some rows; elsewhere it reads once, few, many or a size class.

clone_size,v_call,d_call,j_call,cdr3_nt,cdr3_aa
NA,TRBV5-4,NA,TRBJ1-1,TGTGCCAGCAGCTTCGGTGGAGCGGGGGCTTTCTTT,CASSFGGAGAFF
NA,TRBV6-1,NA,TRBJ1-5,TGTGCCAGCAGTGAAGCCCCATTCAATCAGCCCCAGCATTTT,CASSEAPFNQPQHF
few,TRBV5-1,TRBD2,TRBJ2-3,TGCGCCAGCAGCTCCAGGACTAGCGGGGCTGGAGATACGCAGTATTTT,CASSSRTSGAGDTQYF
NA,TRBV6-6,TRBD1,TRBJ2-7,TGTGCCAGCAGTTACTCCAATCGACAGGGCGGAGAGCAGTACTTC,CASSYSNRQGGEQYF
few,TRBV6-5,NA,TRBJ2-7,TGTGCCAGCAGTTACTTGGCCCCCTACGAGCAGTACTTC,CASSYLAPYEQYF
once,TRBV15,TRBD1,TRBJ1-2,TGTGCCACCAGCGGACAGGGGTTTGGCTACACCTTC,CATSGQGFGYTF
NA,TRBV30,TRBD2,TRBJ2-7,TGTGCCTGGAGACTAGCGGGGGCCTCCTACGAGCAGTACTTC,CAWRLAGASYEQYF
NA,TRBV27,TRBD2,TRBJ2-3,TGTGCCAGCAGTTTAAACGCGGGGGGGCCAACAGATACGCAGTATTTT,CASSLNAGGPTDTQYF
few,TRBV7-3,NA,TRBJ1-1,TGTGCCAGCAGCCGCTTTGGGGGGGGCGCTGAAGCTTTCTTT,CASSRFGGGAEAFF
NA,TRBV28,TRBD1,TRBJ1-2,TGTGCCAGCAGTTACCCACAGGGGCCGTCCTATGGCTACACCTTC,CASSYPQGPSYGYTF
NA,TRBV5-4,TRBD1,TRBJ1-1,TGTGCCAGCAGCTTGGACCGCCCAGGGGGTACCACTGAAGCTTTCTTT,CASSLDRPGGTTEAFF
NA,TRBV4-1,NA,TRBJ2-7,TGCGCCAGCAGCCATACAGCCAGTCTGTCCTACGAGCAGTACTTC,CASSHTASLSYEQYF
NA,TRBV7-2,TRBD2,TRBJ2-3,TGTGCCAGCAGCTTTTTAGCGGGGGGACCAGATACGCAGTATTTT,CASSFLAGGPDTQYF
few,TRBV9,NA,TRBJ2-1,TGTGCCAGCAGCGTAGGAGGAGGTGAGGTGGAGCAGTTCTTC,CASSVGGGEVEQFF
few,TRBV2,NA,TRBJ1-5,TGTGCCAGCAACAGGGAGGGTTATAGCAATCAGCCCCAGCATTTT,CASNREGYSNQPQHF
once,TRBV5-6,TRBD1,TRBJ2-7,TGTGCCAGCAAGGGGGCGTACGAGCAGTACTTC,CASKGAYEQYF
NA,TRBV2,TRBD1,TRBJ1-5,TGTGCCAGCCAGACCACTTTAGCGAGGGACAGCCCGTATCAGCCCCAGCATTTT,CASQTTLARDSPYQPQHF
few,TRBV9,TRBD2,TRBJ2-7,TGTGCCAGCAGCGCTACTAGCGGGAGCTCCTACGAGCAGTACTTC,CASSATSGSSYEQYF
NA,TRBV9,TRBD1,TRBJ1-2,TGTGCCAGCAGCGAGGGGGACAGCCGGGTCCCCTATGGCTACACCTTC,CASSEGDSRVPYGYTF
NA,TRBV28,TRBD2,TRBJ2-3,TGTGCCAGCAGTTCTAGCGGGGCGGGCACAGATACGCAGTATTTT,CASSSSGAGTDTQYF
NA,TRBV13,NA,TRBJ2-1,TGTGCCAGCAGCGGCCGGGACTGGTACAATGAGCAGTTCTTC,CASSGRDWYNEQFF
NA,TRBV18,NA,TRBJ2-2,TGTGCCAGCTGGGGCGAGAACACCGGGGAGCTGTTTTTT,CASWGENTGELFF
few,TRBV27,TRBD1,TRBJ1-2,TGTGCCAGCAGTTCTGGGACAGGGGTCTATGGCTACACCTTC,CASSSGTGVYGYTF
NA,TRBV10-3,TRBD1,TRBJ1-3,TGTGCCATCAGCCAGGGGGCCCTCTCTGGAAACACCATATATTTT,CAISQGALSGNTIYF
NA,TRBV7-8,TRBD2,TRBJ2-2,TGTGCCAGCAGCCTAATTAGTATAGCTAGCGGGAGGACTAACACCGGGGAGCTGTTTTTT,CASSLISIASGRTNTGELFF
NA,TRBV14,TRBD2,TRBJ2-1,TGTGCCAGCAGCCCCCGACTAGCCGGTGAGCAGTTCTTC,CASSPRLAGEQFF
NA,TRBV7-2,TRBD1,TRBJ1-2,TGTGCCAGCAGCTTCATGGAGGACAGGGGGCGACTTACCACCTTC,CASSFMEDRGRLTTF
once,TRBV10-3,TRBD1,TRBJ1-5,TGTGCCATCAGTGTTACCGGGACAGATAATCAGCCCCAGCATTTT,CAISVTGTDNQPQHF
NA,TRBV5-1,TRBD1,TRBJ1-1,TGCGCCAGCAGCTTGGGACAGGGGTTCACTGAAGCTTTCTTT,CASSLGQGFTEAFF
NA,TRBV6-5,TRBD1,TRBJ2-7,TGTGCCAGCATAGGGACAGACGGTAGCGAGCAGTACTTC,CASIGTDGSEQYF
NA,TRBV10-3,TRBD2,TRBJ2-3,TGTGCCATCTCCGGGACTAGCGGGGCAATTAGCACAGATACGCAGTATTTT,CAISGTSGAISTDTQYF
NA,TRBV5-8,NA,TRBJ2-6,TGTGCCAGCAGCTCCCGGGGTGATTGGACTGGGGCCAACGTCCTGACTTTC,CASSSRGDWTGANVLTF
NA,TRBV11-1,NA,TRBJ2-1,TGTGCCAGCAGCTGGACTCTGAGCTCCTACAATGAGCAGTTCTTC,CASSWTLSSYNEQFF
few,TRBV19,NA,TRBJ2-7,TGTGCCAGTAGTATGGCACCCTCCTACGAGCAGTACTTC,CASSMAPSYEQYF
NA,TRBV13,TRBD2,TRBJ2-3,TGTGCCAGCAGCTCTTATGGGGCGGGGGGTTCCACAGATACGCAGTATTTT,CASSSYGAGGSTDTQYF
NA,TRBV11-1,NA,TRBJ1-1,TGTGCCAGCAGCTTCCTTCGACAGATGAACACTGAAGCTTTCTTT,CASSFLRQMNTEAFF
NA,TRBV6-1,TRBD2,TRBJ2-1,TGTGCCAGCAGTGGGGGGACTAGCGCTTCCTACAATGAGCAGTTCTTC,CASSGGTSASYNEQFF
NA,TRBV4-3,NA,TRBJ1-4,TGCGCCAGCAGCCAAGAAGGGGGACCGTGGGATGAAAAACTGTTTTTT,CASSQEGGPWDEKLFF
NA,TRBV18,NA,TRBJ1-1,TGTGCCAGCTCATCAAGGGGGAACACTGAAGCTTTCTTT,CASSSRGNTEAFF
once,TRBV6-5,TRBD1,TRBJ2-7,TGTGCCAGCAGTCGGACAGGGTATCGGGAGCAGTACTTC,CASSRTGYREQYF
NA,TRBV18,NA,TRBJ1-1,TGTGCCAGCTCGACACAGGGTGGGACCACTGAAGCTTTCTTT,CASSTQGGTTEAFF
NA,TRBV27,NA,TRBJ2-7,TGTGCCAGCAGTTTAAGCCTGTCTGCCTACGAGCAGTACTTC,CASSLSLSAYEQYF
NA,TRBV5-6,TRBD1,TRBJ2-7,TGTGCCAGCAGCCCGGGACAGCACTACGAGCAGTACTTC,CASSPGQHYEQYF
NA,TRBV6-5,TRBD1,TRBJ1-2,TGTGCCAGCAGTGGCACCGGGACAGCCCACTATGGCTACACCTTC,CASSGTGTAHYGYTF
NA,TRBV4-1,TRBD2,TRBJ2-7,TGCGCCAGCAGCCAAGATCCGCCTAGCGGGCGATACTCCTACGAGCAGTACTTC,CASSQDPPSGRYSYEQYF
NA,TRBV28,TRBD2,TRBJ2-3,TGTGCCAGCATACTAGCGGGGGGGGGCACAGATACGCAGTATTTT,CASILAGGGTDTQYF
NA,TRBV25-1,NA,TRBJ1-2,TGTGCCAGCCGGGCAGGGTACTATGGCTACACCTTC,CASRAGYYGYTF
NA,TRBV11-3,NA,TRBJ2-3,TGTGCCAGCAGCTTACGGGATAGCGCCACAGATACGCAGTATTTT,CASSLRDSATDTQYF
NA,TRBV6-5,NA,TRBJ2-1,TGTGCCAGCAGTCCTACAGCTTACTCCTACAATGAGCAGTTCTTC,CASSPTAYSYNEQFF
NA,TRBV5-1,NA,TRBJ1-5,TGCGCCAGCAGCTTGGCCCCGGGTGTGAATCAGCCCCAGCATTTT,CASSLAPGVNQPQHF
NA,TRBV23-1,NA,TRBJ2-7,TGCGCCAGCAGTCAATCCTGGTGTAGGGACAGGATTGAATCCAGCGGGATCTACGAGCAGTACTTC,CASSQSWCRDRIESSGIYEQYF
NA,TRBV7-2,NA,TRBJ2-1,TGTGCCAGCAGCCCCGGGGGTGAGCAGTTCTTC,CASSPGGEQFF
NA,TRBV4-1,TRBD2,TRBJ2-3,TGCGCCAGCAGCCAGGAGGGACTAGCGGGGAGCACAGATACGCAGTATTTT,CASSQEGLAGSTDTQYF
NA,TRBV6-5,TRBD1,TRBJ1-2,TGTGCCAGCAGTATGTTTAGGGCAGGGGGAGGCTACACCTTC,CASSMFRAGGGYTF
NA,TRBV7-2,NA,TRBJ2-7,TGTGCCAGCAGCTTAATTGGGGGGACGGGGGTTGGTTCCTACGAGCAGTACTTC,CASSLIGGTGVGSYEQYF
few,TRBV7-3,TRBD2,TRBJ2-1,TGTGCCAGCAGCCCGGTGACTAGCGGGGACAATGAGCAGTTCTTC,CASSPVTSGDNEQFF
NA,TRBV5-1,TRBD1,TRBJ2-7,TGCGCCAGCAGCTTCTCCGGGACAGGCCTACGTGAGCAGTACTTC,CASSFSGTGLREQYF
NA,TRBV5-5,TRBD1,TRBJ2-5,TGTGCCAGCAGCTTGACGGGCAGGGGGCTTCAAGAGACCCAGTACTTC,CASSLTGRGLQETQYF
NA,TRBV25-1,NA,TRBJ1-1,TGTGCCAGCAGTGAAGAAAGGGGGGGTGTAATGAACACTGAAGCTTTCTTT,CASSEERGGVMNTEAFF
NA,TRBV7-3,NA,TRBJ2-4,TGTGCCAGCAGCGTTGTTCACCAGGGAAAAAACATTCAGTACTTC,CASSVVHQGKNIQYF